This T cell receptor beta chain came from a study of T cell responses to AZD1222 COVID-19 vaccine. Measured with immunoSEQ multiplex PCR; TCRdb has only the in-frame clones, and not every one. The table lists 90,000 to 130,000 clones, roughly 90% of them singletons. On this clone itself: Antigen unknown.

The CDR3 has 13 amino acids. Germline V CDR1 and CDR2: SEHNR, FQNEAQ (reference sequence). Deletions cut 5 bases from V and 2 bases from J, with 7 bases between. Study findings and constraints: Without day 14 samples, only post-peak T cell repertoires were studied. The donor group comprised mostly white British people and more females; the analysis possibly underestimated clonal diversity. At baseline, seropositivity was found in only six or seven AZD1222 recipients.

V usage is TRBV7-9 and J usage is TRBJ1-5, with D unclear. The receptor was derived from an adult in good health. The specimen was peripheral blood, collected on day 0 of AZD1222 vaccination. In nucleotides, the CDR3 is TGTGCCAGCAGCGAGGACCGCAATCAGCCCCAGCATTTT. Its protein is CASSEDRNQPQHF.